The clone carrying this T cell receptor beta chain was seen many times. No antigen is known for it. This entry comes from a study of T cells in Graves' hyperthyroidism and ophthalmopathy. Study summary: Before treatment of any kind, peripheral blood was taken at initial diagnosis.

J gave up 2 bases and V 4 bases, and 12 bases lay outside the gene matches. Germline V gives CDR1 MGHRA, CDR2 YSYEKL. The CDR3 is made up of 18 amino acids. An approximately 10 ml volume of fresh peripheral blood provided the PBMCs. Study conclusions and caveats: The majority of expanded thyroid clonotypes above 0.001 also appeared in blood.

The CDR3 regions of TCR beta were amplified from RNA transcripts. When the TCR CDR3 underwent first-round RT-PCR, the HTBI primer set was used. TCRdb redid the calling of the multiplex PCR reads with MiXCR, one entry per CDR3 protein. The sample yields hundreds of thousands of distinct CDR3 sequences, around 25% seen once. This clonotype was obtained from a woman aged 40 to 50 with Graves' ophthalmopathy. V usage is TRBV4-1 and J usage is TRBJ2-5; 11 bases fit TRBD2. Material: blood. The CDR3 region is CASSPWRSGRAEQETQYF. CDR3 in DNA: TGCGCCAGCAGCCCCTGGCGTAGCGGGAGGGCCGAACAAGAGACCCAGTACTTC.